What follows are 14 T cell receptor beta chains derived from one specimen sequenced in a study of blood T cell repertoires in COVID-19. Method: immunoSEQ multiplex PCR; TCRdb's copy keeps in-frame clones and lacks some. The sample carries tens of thousands of clones, 70% to 90% recorded once. The source material was peripheral blood. The source is a human donor in a cohort sampled during active COVID-19.

In DNA, the CDR3 is TGTGCCAGCTCACCGGTCCCGGGACAGGGGCGGACAAGCGAGCAGTACTTC. Its protein is CASSPVPGQGRTSEQYF. The chain employs TRBV18 and TRBJ2-7, with 10 bases identical to TRBD1. The trim removed 3 bases at V and 6 bases at J, leaving 14 bases unmatched. Germline lookup yields CDR1 KGHSH and CDR2 LQKENI. CDR3 length equals 17 residues.

V usage is TRBV2 and J usage is TRBJ2-1; TRBD2 agrees at 12 bases. CDR1 and CDR2 from the germline V gene are SNHLY and FYNNEI. V was clipped by 6 bases and J by 9 bases; unmatched bases: 9. The CDR3 loop spans 15 amino acids. The CDR3 bases are TGTGCCAGCAGACCCTCTAGCGGGGGGGCCAGTGAGCAGTTCTTC. It encodes CASRPSSGGASEQFF.

The rearrangement joins TRBV6-4 to TRBJ1-4; D call uncertain. The V gene lost 4 bases and the J gene lost 8 bases, with 11 bases spanning the gap. The germline V gene has CDR1 MRHNA and CDR2 SNTAGT. This CDR3 spans 13 amino acids. The CDR3 DNA sequence: TGTGCCAGCAGTGCAAACGCTGGCGAAAAACTGTTTTTT. Protein sequence: CASSANAGEKLFF.

The V gene is TRBV6-5, the J gene TRBJ2-2, with 8 bases that match TRBD1. The V gene's germline CDR1 is MNHEY and CDR2 SVGAGI. J lost 4 bases, V lost 6 bases, and 7 bases had no gene match. CDR3 size: 15 residues. CDR3 coding DNA: TGTGCCAGCAGCATAAGACAGGGGTCCACCGGGGAGCTGTTTTTT. Translation: CASSIRQGSTGELFF.

The J gene is TRBJ1-3, the V gene TRBV10-3, with TRBD1 matching over 8 bases. Germline V gene data show CDR1 as ENHRY and CDR2 as SYGVKD. This CDR3 region has 14 residues. V was pared by 5 bases and J by 7 bases, with 7 bases of the junction left unmatched. Here the CDR3 reads CAISSGTGGNTIYF. The CDR3 DNA sequence: TGTGCCATCAGTTCCGGGACAGGAGGGAACACCATATATTTT.

CDR3 DNA: TGTGCCAGCAGTTCGATGACAGGGAACACTGAAGCTTTCTTT. The encoded protein is CASSSMTGNTEAFF. The chain couples TRBV6-5 to TRBJ1-1; TRBD1 is a possible D gene (6 bases). CDR1 MNHEY and CDR2 SVGAGI come from the germline V gene. This CDR3 spans 14 amino acids. Trimming shortened V by 4 bases and J by 1 base, and 10 bases separated the two germline ends.

This chain uses TRBV5-1 with TRBJ2-7, with TRBD1 matching over 9 bases. CDR3 size: 14 residues. Germline assignment: CDR1 SGHRS and CDR2 YFSETQ. V lost 4 bases, J lost 4 bases, and 6 bases stayed unmatched. The CDR3 sequence is CASSAGQGDYEQYF. For the CDR3, the DNA is TGCGCCAGCAGCGCGGGACAGGGCGATTACGAGCAGTACTTC. Combining the CDR3 with reference TRBV5-1 and TRBJ2-7 gives the whole variable domain KAGVTQTPRYLIKTRGQQVTLSCSPISGHRSVSWYQQTPGQGLQFLFEYFSETQRNKGNFPGRFSGRQFSNSRSEMNVSTLELGDSALYLCASSAGQGDYEQYFGPGTRLTVT.

This clone was recorded only once. The rearrangement joins TRBV19 to TRBJ2-2; possible D gene TRBD2, 6 bases. From germline, CDR1 is LNHDA and CDR2 SQIVND (reference sequence). V was pared by 6 bases and J by 1 base, with 15 bases between. This CDR3 is built from 16 residues. Here the CDR3 DNA reads TGTGCCAGTAGATTCCAGCAGGGAGGGAACACCGGGGAGCTGTTTTTT. The encoded protein is CASRFQQGGNTGELFF.

This chain joins TRBV5-1 and TRBJ1-2; 7 bases match TRBD1. CDR1 and CDR2 (germline): SGHRS, YFSETQ. The V and J ends lost 2 bases and 2 bases, in that order; junction bases with no gene match: 6. This CDR3 comprises 15 residues. The CDR3, as DNA: TGCGCCAGCAGCTTTTCAGGGGGACACAACTATGGCTACACCTTC. As protein: CASSFSGGHNYGYTF.

V gene TRBV18 combines with J gene TRBJ1-4; D unresolved. Germline CDR1 KGHSH, CDR2 LQKENI. This CDR3 region has 13 residues. Trimming pared 0 bases from V and 9 bases from J, leaving 8 bases between. The DNA of the CDR3 is TGTGCCAGCTCACCACCCACTCGTCAAAAACTGTTTTTT. Its protein is CASSPPTRQKLFF. The full variable domain, its missing parts supplied by reference TRBV18 and TRBJ1-4, is NAGVMQNPRHLVRRRGQEARLRCSPMKGHSHVYWYRQLPEEGLKFMVYLQKENIIDESGMPKERFSAEFPKEGPSILRIQQVVRGDSAAYFCASSPPTRQKLFFGSGTQLSVL.

The chain recombines TRBV10-1 with TRBJ1-1; 11 bases are a match to TRBD1. The V gene end was trimmed by 5 bases and the J gene end by 0 bases; junction bases not matched to a gene: 2. Germline lookup yields CDR1 WNHNN and CDR2 SYGVQD (reference sequence). This CDR3 spans 15 amino acids. This chain's CDR3 is CASSKGQGVNTEAFF. The CDR3 nucleotides read TGCGCCAGCAGTAAGGGACAGGGGGTGAACACTGAAGCTTTCTTT.

The chain has TRBV3-1 (or the pseudogene TRBV3-2) and TRBJ2-2; D is perhaps TRBD2 (5 bases). There are 15 residues in the CDR3. Germline CDR1 reads LGHDT; CDR2 reads YNNKEL (reference sequence). Trimming shortened V by 2 bases and J by 4 bases, and 11 bases separated the two germline ends. CDR3 sequence (DNA): TGTGCCAGCAGCCAATTGAGGAGGTCCACCGGGGAGCTGTTTTTT. Protein: CASSQLRRSTGELFF.

The gene calls are TRBV5-1 and TRBJ1-2, with TRBD1 as a possible D gene (5 bases). The V gene's germline CDR1 is SGHRS and CDR2 YFSETQ. The V and J ends lost 4 bases and 6 bases respectively, with 10 bases between them. CDR3 length equals 12 residues. CDR3 sequence reads: CASSQQANGYTF. CDR3 nucleotides: TGCGCCAGCAGCCAACAGGCTAATGGCTACACCTTC.

The rearrangement joins TRBV9 to TRBJ2-3, with TRBD1 matching 8 bases. CDR3 length: 16 residues. Trimming at V came to 0 bases and at J to 2 bases, leaving 5 bases not matched to a gene. Germline CDR1 SGDLS, CDR2 YYNGEE. CDR3 loop: CASSVVGQDTTDTQYF. Written as DNA, the CDR3 is TGTGCCAGCAGCGTAGTGGGACAGGATACCACAGATACGCAGTATTTT.